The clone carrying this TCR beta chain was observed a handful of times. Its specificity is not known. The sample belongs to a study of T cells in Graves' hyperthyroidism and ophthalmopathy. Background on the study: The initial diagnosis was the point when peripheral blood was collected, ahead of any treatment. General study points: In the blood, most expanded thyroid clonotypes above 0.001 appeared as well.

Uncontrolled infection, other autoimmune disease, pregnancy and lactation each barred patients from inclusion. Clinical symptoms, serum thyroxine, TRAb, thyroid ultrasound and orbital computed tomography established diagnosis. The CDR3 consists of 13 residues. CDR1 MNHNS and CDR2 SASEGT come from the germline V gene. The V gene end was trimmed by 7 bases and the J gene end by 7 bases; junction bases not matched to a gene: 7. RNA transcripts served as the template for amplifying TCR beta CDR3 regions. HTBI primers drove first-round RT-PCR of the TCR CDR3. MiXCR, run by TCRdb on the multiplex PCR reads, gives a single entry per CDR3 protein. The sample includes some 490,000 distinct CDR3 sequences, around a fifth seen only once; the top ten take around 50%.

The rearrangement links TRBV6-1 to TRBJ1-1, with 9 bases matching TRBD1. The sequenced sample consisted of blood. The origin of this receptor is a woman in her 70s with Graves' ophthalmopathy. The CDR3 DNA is TGTGCCAGCACCAGGGACAGGGTTGATGAAGCTTTCTTT. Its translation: CASTRDRVDEAFF.